The clone carrying this T cell receptor (beta chain) is judged medium-sized. No patient had received any treatment before thyroid surgery. Trimming shortened V by 3 bases and J by 5 bases, and 23 bases separated the two germline ends. In germline, CDR1 is SGHRS, CDR2 YFSETQ. This CDR3 contains 17 residues. These data come from a study of metastatic and nonmetastatic thyroid tumors. Study overall: Malignant thyroid and benign thyroid patients provided blood and tumor or nodule tissue whose repertoires were compared.

Via MiXCR, TCRdb re-called the PCR reads. Of roughly 16,000 clones in the sample, approximately 14% were seen once. The TCR comes from a female donor with papillary thyroid cancer or a benign thyroid nodule (not recorded which). Some clones in this sample may be carry-over from other donors' samples. The chain joins TRBV5-1 to TRBJ1-2; possibly TRBD1 for D (5 bases). The source material was blood. CDR3 sequence reads: CASSSEGSWTGVYGYTF. CDR3 coding DNA: TGCGCCAGCAGCTCGGAGGGGTCTTGGACGGGAGTTTATGGCTACACCTTC.